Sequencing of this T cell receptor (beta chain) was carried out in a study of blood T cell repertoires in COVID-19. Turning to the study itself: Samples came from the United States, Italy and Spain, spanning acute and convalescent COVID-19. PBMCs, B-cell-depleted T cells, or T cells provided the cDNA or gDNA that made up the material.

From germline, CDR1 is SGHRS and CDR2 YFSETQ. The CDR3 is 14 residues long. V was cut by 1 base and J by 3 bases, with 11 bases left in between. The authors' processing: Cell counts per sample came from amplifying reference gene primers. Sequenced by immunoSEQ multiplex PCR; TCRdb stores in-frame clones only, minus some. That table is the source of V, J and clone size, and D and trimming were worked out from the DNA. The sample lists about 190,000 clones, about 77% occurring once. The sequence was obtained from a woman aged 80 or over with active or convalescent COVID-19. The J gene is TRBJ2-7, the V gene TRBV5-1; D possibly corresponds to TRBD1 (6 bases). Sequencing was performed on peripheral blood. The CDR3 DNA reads TGCGCCAGCAGCTTGATCAGGGGAGACTACGAGCAGTACTTC. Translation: CASSLIRGDYEQYF.